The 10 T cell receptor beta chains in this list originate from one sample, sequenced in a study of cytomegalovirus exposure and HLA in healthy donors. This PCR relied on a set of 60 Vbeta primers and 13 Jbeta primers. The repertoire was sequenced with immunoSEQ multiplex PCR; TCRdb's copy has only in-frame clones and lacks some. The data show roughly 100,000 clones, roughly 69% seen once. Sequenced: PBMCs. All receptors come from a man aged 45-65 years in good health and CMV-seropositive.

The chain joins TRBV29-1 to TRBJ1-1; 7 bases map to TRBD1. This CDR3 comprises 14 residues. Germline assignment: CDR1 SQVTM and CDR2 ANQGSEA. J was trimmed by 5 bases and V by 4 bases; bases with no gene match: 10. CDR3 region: CSVAPRGRGTEAFF. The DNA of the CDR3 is TGCAGCGTTGCACCAAGGGGGCGGGGTACTGAAGCTTTCTTT.

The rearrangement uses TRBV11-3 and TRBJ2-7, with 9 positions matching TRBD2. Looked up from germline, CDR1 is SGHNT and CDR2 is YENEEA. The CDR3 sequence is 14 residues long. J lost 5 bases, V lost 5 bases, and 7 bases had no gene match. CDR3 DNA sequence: TGTGCCAGCAGCCCTCGGACTAGCGATGACGAGCAGTACTTC. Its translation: CASSPRTSDDEQYF.

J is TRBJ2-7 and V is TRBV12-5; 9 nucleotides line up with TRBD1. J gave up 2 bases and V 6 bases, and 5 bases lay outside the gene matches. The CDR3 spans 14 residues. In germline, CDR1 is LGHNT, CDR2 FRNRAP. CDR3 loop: CASGPGQGAYEQYF. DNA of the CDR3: TGTGCTAGTGGCCCGGGACAGGGTGCCTACGAGCAGTACTTC. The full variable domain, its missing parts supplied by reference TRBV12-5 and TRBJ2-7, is DARVTQTPRHKVTEMGQEVTMRCQPILGHNTVFWYRQTMMQGLELLAYFRNRAPLDDSGMPKDRFSAEMPDATLATLKIQPSEPRDSAVYFCASGPGQGAYEQYFGPGTRLTVT.

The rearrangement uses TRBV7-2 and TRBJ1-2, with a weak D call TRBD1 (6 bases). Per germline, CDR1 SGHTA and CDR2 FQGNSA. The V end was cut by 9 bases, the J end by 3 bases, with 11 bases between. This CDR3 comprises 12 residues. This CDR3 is CASGGADYGYTF. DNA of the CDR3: TGTGCCAGTGGGGGGGCAGACTATGGCTACACCTTC. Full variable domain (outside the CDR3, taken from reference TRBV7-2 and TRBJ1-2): GAGVSQSPSNKVTEKGKDVELRCDPISGHTALYWYRQSLGQGLEFLIYFQGNSAPDKSGLPSDRFSAERTGGSVSTLTIQRTQQEDSAVYLCASGGADYGYTFGSGTRLTVV.

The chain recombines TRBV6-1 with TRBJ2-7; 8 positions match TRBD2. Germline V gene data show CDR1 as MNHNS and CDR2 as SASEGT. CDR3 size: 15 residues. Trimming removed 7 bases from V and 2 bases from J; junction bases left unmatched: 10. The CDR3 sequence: CASTLVSGVTYEQYF. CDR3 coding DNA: TGTGCCAGCACTCTCGTTAGCGGGGTTACCTACGAGCAGTACTTC.

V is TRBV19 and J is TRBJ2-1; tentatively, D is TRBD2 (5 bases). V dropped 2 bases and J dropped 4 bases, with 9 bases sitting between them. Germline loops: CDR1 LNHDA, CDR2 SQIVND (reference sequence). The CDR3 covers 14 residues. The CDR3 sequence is CASSIWTAYNEQFF. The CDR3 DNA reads TGTGCCAGTAGTATATGGACTGCATACAATGAGCAGTTCTTC.

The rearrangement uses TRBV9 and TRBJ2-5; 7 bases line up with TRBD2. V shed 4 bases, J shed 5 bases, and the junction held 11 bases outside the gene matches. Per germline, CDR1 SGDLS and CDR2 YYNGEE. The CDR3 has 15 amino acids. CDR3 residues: CASSTVGGGGETQYF. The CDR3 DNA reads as TGTGCCAGCAGCACAGTGGGGGGGGGTGGGGAGACCCAGTACTTC.

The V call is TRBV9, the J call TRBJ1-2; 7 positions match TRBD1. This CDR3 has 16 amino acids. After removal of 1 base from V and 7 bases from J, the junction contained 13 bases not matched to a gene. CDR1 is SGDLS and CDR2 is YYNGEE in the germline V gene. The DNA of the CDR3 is TGTGCCAGCAGCGTATTCGGTGGCAGGGGGGTTAGTGGCTACACCTTC. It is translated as CASSVFGGRGVSGYTF. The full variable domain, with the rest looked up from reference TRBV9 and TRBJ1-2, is DSGVTQTPKHLITATGQRVTLRCSPRSGDLSVYWYQQSLDQGLQFLIQYYNGEERAKGNILERFSAQQFPDLHSELNLSSLELGDSALYFCASSVFGGRGVSGYTFGSGTRLTVV.

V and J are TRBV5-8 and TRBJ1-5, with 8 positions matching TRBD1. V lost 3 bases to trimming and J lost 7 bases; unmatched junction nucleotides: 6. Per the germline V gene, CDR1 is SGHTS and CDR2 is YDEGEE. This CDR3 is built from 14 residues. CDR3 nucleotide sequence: TGTGCCAGCAGCTGGACCAACAGGGGGCAGCCCCAGCATTTT. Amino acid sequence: CASSWTNRGQPQHF. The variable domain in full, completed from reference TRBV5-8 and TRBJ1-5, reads EAGVTQSPTHLIKTRGQQATLRCSPISGHTSVYWYQQALGLGLQFLLWYDEGEERNRGNFPPRFSGRQFPNYSSELNVNALELEDSALYLCASSWTNRGQPQHFGDGTRLSIL.

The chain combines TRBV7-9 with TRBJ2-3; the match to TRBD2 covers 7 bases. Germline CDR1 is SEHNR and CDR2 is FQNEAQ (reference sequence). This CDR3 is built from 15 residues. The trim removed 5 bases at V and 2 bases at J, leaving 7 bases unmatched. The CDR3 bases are TGTGCCAGCAGCGGAATAGCGGGTAACACAGATACGCAGTATTTT. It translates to CASSGIAGNTDTQYF.